This T cell receptor (beta chain) was documented in a study of molecular identifiers for immune sequencing clone quantification. From germline, CDR1 is KGHDR and CDR2 SFDVKD. The junction had 0 bases not matched to a gene; V was cut back by 2 bases and J by 6 bases. The CDR3 covers 13 residues. This clonotype was counted ten times or more. TCRdb ran MiXCR on the PCR reads and lists one entry per CDR3 protein. The sample consists of roughly 65,000 distinct CDR3 sequences, 15% to 20% of them appearing once. This chain uses TRBV24-1 with TRBJ2-7; 10 bases line up with TRBD1. The TCR originated in a human donor in good health. Some libraries in this study had Jurkat cell RNA spiked in. Specimen: naive CD8+ T cells from blood, with Jurkat cell RNA spiked in. Subset here: FACS-sorted CD8+CD4-CCR7+CD45RA+ naive T cells. In nucleotides, the CDR3 is TGTGCCACCAGTGATTGGACAGGGGGCGAGCAGTACTTC. It yields the protein CATSDWTGGEQYF.